These 16 T cell receptor beta chains were sequenced from one sample in a study of blood T cell repertoires in COVID-19. Sequencing used immunoSEQ multiplex PCR; TCRdb keeps in-frame clones, though not all of them. This table holds 300,000 to 450,000 clones, 80% to 90% found once. Material for sequencing was PBMCs or T cells enriched from blood (not recorded which). These receptor sequences come from a man aged 18 to 29 who had recovered from COVID-19.

This clone was observed a few times. The V call is TRBV19, the J call TRBJ2-1; D is ambiguous. Germline lookup yields CDR1 LNHDA and CDR2 SQIVND (reference sequence). The V end lost 5 bases, the J end lost 0 bases, and 5 bases lay between the germline ends. CDR3 size: 13 residues. CDR3 protein: CASSFSSYNEQFF. CDR3 DNA: TGTGCCAGTAGTTTCAGCTCCTACAATGAGCAGTTCTTC.

This clone was observed once. The gene calls are TRBV7-9 and TRBJ2-3; D may be TRBD2 (5 bases). Trimming stripped 5 bases from V and 8 bases from J, with 8 bases between. The CDR3 contains 11 residues. Germline CDR1 SEHNR, CDR2 FQNEAQ (reference sequence). The CDR3 region is CASSPAGTQYF. In DNA form, the CDR3 reads TGTGCCAGCAGCCCGGCGGGTACGCAGTATTTT.

The chain employs TRBV30 and TRBJ2-3; TRBD1 aligns across 9 bases. CDR1 and CDR2 from the germline V gene are GTSNPN and SVGIG (reference sequence). This CDR3 is built from 14 residues. V lost 2 bases, J lost 1 base, and 1 base stayed unmatched. CDR3 loop: CAWSWDRGTDTQYF. In nucleotides, the CDR3 is TGTGCCTGGAGTTGGGACAGGGGCACAGATACGCAGTATTTT. Supplemented by reference TRBV30 and TRBJ2-3, the full variable domain reads SQTIHQWPATLVQPVGSPLSLECTVEGTSNPNLYWYRQAAGRGLQLLFYSVGIGQISSEVPQNLSASRPQDRQFILSSKKLLLSDSGFYLCAWSWDRGTDTQYFGPGTRLTVL.

This clone was seen more than once but under ten times. The chain carries TRBV27 and TRBJ1-2, with 8 bases aligning to TRBD1. Trimming removed 6 bases from V and 9 bases from J; junction bases left unmatched: 6. Germline V gene data show CDR1 as MNHEY and CDR2 as SMNVEV (reference sequence). The CDR3 extends over 12 amino acids. CDR3 amino acids: CASSPDRVSYTF. CDR3 nucleotides: TGTGCCAGCAGCCCGGACAGGGTCAGCTACACCTTC.

In its sample, this clone was seen once. V and J are TRBV27 and TRBJ2-7; 8 bases are a match to TRBD2. Per the germline V gene, CDR1 is MNHEY and CDR2 is SMNVEV (reference sequence). Trimming took 4 bases from V and 3 from J; bases not matched to a gene: 8. There are 15 residues in the CDR3. The CDR3 sequence is CASSSLAEPIYEQYF. The DNA for the CDR3 is TGTGCCAGCAGTTCACTAGCGGAGCCTATCTACGAGCAGTACTTC.

The chain couples TRBV2 to TRBJ1-2; TRBD1 is a possible D gene (6 bases). This CDR3 comprises 15 residues. Trimming pared 2 bases from V and 6 bases from J, leaving 16 bases between. CDR1 and CDR2 from the germline V gene are SNHLY and FYNNEI. This CDR3 is CASSENGARGNGYTF. Written as DNA, the CDR3 is TGTGCCAGCAGTGAAAATGGGGCCAGGGGTAATGGCTACACCTTC.

The rearrangement uses TRBV3-1 (or the pseudogene TRBV3-2) and TRBJ2-6, with D unresolved. Looked up from germline, CDR1 is LGHDT and CDR2 is YNNKEL (reference sequence). This CDR3 region has 17 residues. V lost 2 bases and J 1 base, leaving 12 bases between the germline ends. The CDR3 DNA reads TGTGCCAGCAGCCAACAAAACGGTATTTCTGGGGCCAACGTCCTGACTTTC. Translating gives CASSQQNGISGANVLTF.

This clone was picked up one time. J is TRBJ1-2 and V is TRBV4-1; 8 bases align to TRBD1. CDR1 and CDR2 from the germline V gene are MGHRA and YSYEKL. The junction had 16 bases not matched to a gene; V was cut back by 2 bases and J by 11 bases. The CDR3 has 16 amino acids. This CDR3 is CASSQIRTGTVGGYTF. CDR3 nucleotide sequence: TGCGCCAGCAGCCAAATCAGGACAGGGACGGTCGGCGGGTACACCTTC.

This rearrangement joins TRBV7-2 to TRBJ2-1, with 9 bases that match TRBD2. V trimming: 5 bases; J trimming: 6 bases; junction bases outside the gene matches: 8. CDR1 and CDR2 from the germline V gene are SGHTA and FQGNSA. CDR3 size: 15 residues. DNA of the CDR3: TGTGCCAGCAGCATCGGGACTAGCAGCTTCAATGAGCAGTTCTTC. Encoded protein: CASSIGTSSFNEQFF.

The chain couples TRBV7-2 to TRBJ2-1; 7 positions match TRBD2. V lost 7 bases, J lost 8 bases, and 20 bases stayed unmatched. This CDR3 is built from 17 residues. Germline V CDR1 and CDR2: SGHTA, FQGNSA. CDR3 in amino acids: CASNIKLRGGPGDEQFF. The CDR3 DNA reads as TGTGCCAGCAACATAAAGCTGCGGGGAGGGCCTGGGGATGAGCAGTTCTTC.

The count of this clone is one. The chain recombines TRBV10-1 with TRBJ1-3; 9 positions agree with TRBD1. With V trimmed by 3 bases and J by 1 base, 4 bases remained unmatched. The CDR3 contains 16 residues. Germline V gene data show CDR1 as WNHNN and CDR2 as SYGVQD (reference sequence). Here the CDR3 DNA reads TGCGCCAGCAGTGAAGGACAGGGGAGGTCTGGAAACACCATATATTTT. The encoded protein is CASSEGQGRSGNTIYF.

The chain combines TRBV3-1 (or the pseudogene TRBV3-2) with TRBJ1-1; D uncertain. CDR1 is LGHDT, CDR2 YNNKEL, per germline (reference sequence). Trimming stripped 1 base from V and 0 bases from J, with 6 bases between. The CDR3 has 14 residues. CDR3 in amino acids: CASSQGQMNTEAFF. Written as DNA, the CDR3 is TGTGCCAGCAGCCAAGGGCAGATGAACACTGAAGCTTTCTTT.

The chain is built from TRBV7-9 and TRBJ1-6, with 8 bases that match TRBD1. The CDR3 is 15 amino acids. CDR1 and CDR2 from the germline V gene are SEHNR and FQNEAQ (reference sequence). The junction had 10 bases not matched to a gene; V was cut back by 8 bases and J by 7 bases. In nucleotides, the CDR3 is TGTGCCAGCCCCCCAAGGGACAGGCCGAATTCACCCCTCCACTTT. This sequence encodes CASPPRDRPNSPLHF.

The J gene is TRBJ1-2, the V gene TRBV27; tentative D call: TRBD1 (6 bases). This CDR3 is 12 amino acids long. Germline lookup yields CDR1 MNHEY and CDR2 SMNVEV (reference sequence). The germline V and J ends were trimmed by 5 bases and 8 bases, with 12 bases remaining between them. The CDR3 DNA reads as TGTGCCAGCAGTATACAGGGAGGGGGCTACACCTTC. It specifies CASSIQGGGYTF.

The J gene is TRBJ2-1, the V gene TRBV28; TRBD2 matches at 11 bases. The CDR3 sequence is 16 residues long. Losses at the gene ends were 3 bases for V and 3 bases for J; bases not matched to a gene: 4. The germline CDR1 and CDR2 sequences are MDHEN and SYDVKM. The CDR3 protein is CASSLPSGGYYNEQFF. DNA of the CDR3: TGTGCCAGCAGTTTGCCTAGCGGGGGGTACTACAATGAGCAGTTCTTC.

This clone has only a few counts. V usage is TRBV2 and J usage is TRBJ2-2; D is uncertain. The germline V gene encodes CDR1 SNHLY and CDR2 FYNNEI. V gave up 4 bases and J gave up 9 bases, with 9 bases separating them. This CDR3 is built from 12 residues. The CDR3 protein is CASSATKRELFF. CDR3 sequence (DNA): TGTGCCAGCAGTGCAACTAAGAGGGAGCTGTTTTTT.